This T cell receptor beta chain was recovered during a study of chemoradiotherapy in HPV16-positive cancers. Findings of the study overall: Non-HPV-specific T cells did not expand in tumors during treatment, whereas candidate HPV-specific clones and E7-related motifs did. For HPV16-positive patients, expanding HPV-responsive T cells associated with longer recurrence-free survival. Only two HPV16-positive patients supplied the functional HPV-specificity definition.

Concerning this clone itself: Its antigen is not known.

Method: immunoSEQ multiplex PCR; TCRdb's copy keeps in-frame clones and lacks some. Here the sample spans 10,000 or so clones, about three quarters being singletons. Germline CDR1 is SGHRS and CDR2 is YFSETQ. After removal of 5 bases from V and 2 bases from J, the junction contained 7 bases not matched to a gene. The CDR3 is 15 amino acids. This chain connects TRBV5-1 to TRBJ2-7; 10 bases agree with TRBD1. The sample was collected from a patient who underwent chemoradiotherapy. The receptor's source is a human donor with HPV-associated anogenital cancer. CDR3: CASSLGTGDTYEQYF. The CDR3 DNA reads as TGCGCCAGCAGTCTGGGGACAGGGGATACCTACGAGCAGTACTTC. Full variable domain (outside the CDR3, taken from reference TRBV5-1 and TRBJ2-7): KAGVTQTPRYLIKTRGQQVTLSCSPISGHRSVSWYQQTPGQGLQFLFEYFSETQRNKGNFPGRFSGRQFSNSRSEMNVSTLELGDSALYLCASSLGTGDTYEQYFGPGTRLTVT.